This TCR beta chain emerged from a study of blood T cell repertoires in COVID-19. Turning to the study itself: From the United States, Italy and Spain came samples of acute and convalescent COVID-19.

Trimming at V came to 3 bases and at J to 6 bases, leaving 10 bases not matched to a gene. The germline CDR1 and CDR2 sequences are MDHEN and SYDVKM. CDR3 length: 18 residues. Authors' processing steps: Nucleated cell counts were estimated from reference gene primer amplification. Measured with immunoSEQ multiplex PCR; TCRdb has only the in-frame clones, and not every one. From that table come the V and J calls and clone size; the DNA was used to work out D and trimming. The sample holds some 46,000 clones, roughly 87% seen once. The source of this sequence is a man between 60 and 70 years old with active COVID-19. The chain recombines TRBV28 with TRBJ2-3; 15 bases map to TRBD2. The sequenced sample was peripheral blood. The CDR3 coding sequence is TGTGCCAGCAGTTTTAGTAGGACTAGCGGGGGGGCAGGTGATACGCAGTATTTT. Amino acids: CASSFSRTSGGAGDTQYF.